This T cell receptor beta chain was sequenced during a study of T cells after yellow fever vaccination (dated by TCRdb to about 2019). A note on the overall study: Libraries from fractions with low cell numbers were prepared with the SMART-Seq v4 Ultra Low Input RNA kit. Bulk TCR alpha and beta repertoires were sequenced longitudinally to track T-cell clones before and after primary and booster YFV17D yellow fever vaccination. The cohort comprised two healthy male donors, one aged 18 to 30 and one aged 30 to 40 years. Bulk PBMC replicates and cell subsets were isolated from blood drawn at multiple timepoints before and after both primary and secondary immunization. General study outcomes and caveats: The secondary T-cell response was found to be weaker but faster than the primary response, with a peak reached on day 5 rather than on day 15. A small share of clonotypes occurred in both CD4 and CD8 compartments, likely arising from convergent recombination. Only a couple of donors were included in the study, so the extent to which the findings can be generalized is limited. Most clones expanded after primary vaccination were re-detected after the booster (around 96% of CD4 and around 88% of CD8), suggesting broad memory maintenance. Computational filtering was required because FACS-sorted repertoires could contain abundant contaminating clonotypes from the bulk population.

TCRdb records Illumina NovaSeq 6000 as the sequencer. Synthesis of TCR cDNA relied on 5'RACE template switching, a step that introduced a universal primer site along with unique molecular identifiers. Priming of cDNA synthesis was performed from both the TCR alpha and TCR beta constant segments. Library amplification used two PCR steps, and the second PCR step added sample barcodes and sequencing adapters. Sequencing of libraries was performed on Illumina HiSeq 2500 (2x100 bp) or NovaSeq (2x150 bp). The original pipeline was this. MIGEC handled demultiplexing of reads and collapsing into UMI consensus sequences, while MiXCR performed V(D)J alignment. Using edgeR on replicate PBMC samples, clonotypes were called vaccine-responding if FDR was below 0.01 and the log2 fold change was above 5 up to day 15. Each bulk clonotype received a CD4 or CD8 identity based on whether the sequenced CD4 or CD8 repertoire contained that clonotype at higher abundance. In-frame beta chains were kept once TCRdb had trimmed the public reads at Q25 with fastp and called clones with MiXCR. Duplicate CDR3 protein sequences are folded into a single record with the most common DNA and genes. TCRdb, not the original authors, processed these V and J calls. The sample table holds about 300,000 distinct CDR3 sequences, of which 3% to 4.5% were seen once. Roughly 24% of the sample goes to the ten largest clones.

The meaning of the sample's treatment or condition label: live attenuated yellow fever vaccine strain. At each blood-draw timepoint, two biological replicates of bulk PBMCs were collected. PBMCs were isolated from peripheral blood using a standard Ficoll-Paque protocol. TriZol was used to extract RNA from bulk PBMCs, CD4 and CD8 fractions, and dextramer-positive and dextramer-negative fractions. This clonotype was found many times. Which antigen it targets is not known. Base qualities were left out, and no much larger clone turns up one base away. The CDR3 spans 15 residues, from the cysteine through the phenylalanine. CDR3 DNA only is kept here, 45 bases in frame from base 1. Looking up the germline V gene yields CDR1 ENHRY and CDR2 SYGVKD. Ends trimmed: V by 6 bases, J by 10 bases; bases unmatched to a gene: 9.

This sequence uses TRBV10-3 and TRBJ2-1; the junction holds 13 bases that match TRBD2. The source was PBMCs, collected 5 days after the yellow fever booster vaccination. The origin of this receptor is a man younger than 35 who received the YFV17D yellow fever vaccine. Read as DNA, the sequence is TGTGCCATCAGCGTGACTAGCGGGGGGAGGAGAGAGCAGTTCTTC. This translates into CAISVTSGGRREQFF.